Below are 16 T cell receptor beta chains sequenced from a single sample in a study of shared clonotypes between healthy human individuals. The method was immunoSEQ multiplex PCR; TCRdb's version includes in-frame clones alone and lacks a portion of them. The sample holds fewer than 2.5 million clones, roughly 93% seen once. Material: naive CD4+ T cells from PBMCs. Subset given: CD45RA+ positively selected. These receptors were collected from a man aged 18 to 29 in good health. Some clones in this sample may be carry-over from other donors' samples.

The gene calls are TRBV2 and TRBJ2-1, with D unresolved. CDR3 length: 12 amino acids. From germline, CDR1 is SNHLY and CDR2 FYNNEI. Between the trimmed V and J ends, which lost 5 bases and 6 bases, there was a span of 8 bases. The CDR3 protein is CASSSITNEQFF. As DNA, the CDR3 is TGTGCCAGCAGTTCCATAACCAATGAGCAGTTCTTC.

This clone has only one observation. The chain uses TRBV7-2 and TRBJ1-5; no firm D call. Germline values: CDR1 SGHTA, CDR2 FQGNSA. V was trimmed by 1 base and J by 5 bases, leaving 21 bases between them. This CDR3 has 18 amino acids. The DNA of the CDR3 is TGTGCCAGCAGCTTAGTGCAGGTTAGCGCTAGGGTGGATCAGCCCCAGCATTTT. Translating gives CASSLVQVSARVDQPQHF.

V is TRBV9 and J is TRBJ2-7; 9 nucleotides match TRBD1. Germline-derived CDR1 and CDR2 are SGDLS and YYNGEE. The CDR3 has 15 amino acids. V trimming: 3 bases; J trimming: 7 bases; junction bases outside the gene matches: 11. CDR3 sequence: CASSARQGDWFEQYF. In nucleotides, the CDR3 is TGTGCCAGCAGCGCTCGACAGGGGGATTGGTTTGAGCAGTACTTC.

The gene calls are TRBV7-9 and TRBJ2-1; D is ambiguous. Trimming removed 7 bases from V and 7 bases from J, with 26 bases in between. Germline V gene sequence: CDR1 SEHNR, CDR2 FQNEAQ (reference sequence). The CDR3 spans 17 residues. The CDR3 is CASTPFFGVSGVNEQFF. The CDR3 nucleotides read TGTGCCAGCACCCCCTTTTTTGGGGTTTCGGGTGTGAATGAGCAGTTCTTC.

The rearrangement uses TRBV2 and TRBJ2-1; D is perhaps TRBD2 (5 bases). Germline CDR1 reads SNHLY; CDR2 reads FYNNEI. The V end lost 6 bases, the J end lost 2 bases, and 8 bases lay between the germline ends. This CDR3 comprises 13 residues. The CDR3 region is CASSAGTYNEQFF. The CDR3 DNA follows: TGTGCCAGCAGCGCCGGGACCTACAATGAGCAGTTCTTC.

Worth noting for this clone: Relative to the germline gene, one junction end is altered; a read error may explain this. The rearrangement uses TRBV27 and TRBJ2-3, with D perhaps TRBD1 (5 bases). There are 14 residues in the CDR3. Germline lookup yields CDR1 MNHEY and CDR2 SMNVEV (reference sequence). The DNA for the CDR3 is TGTGCCAGCAGGACCACAGGTTATACAGCTACGCAGTATTTT. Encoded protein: CASRTTGYTATQYF.

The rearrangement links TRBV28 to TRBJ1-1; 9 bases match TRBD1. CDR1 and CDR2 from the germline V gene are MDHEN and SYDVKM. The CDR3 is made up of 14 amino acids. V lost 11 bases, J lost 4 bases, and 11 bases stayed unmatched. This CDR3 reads CASSGTGRFTEAFF. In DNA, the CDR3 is TGTGCCTCGTCCGGGACAGGGAGATTCACTGAAGCTTTCTTT.

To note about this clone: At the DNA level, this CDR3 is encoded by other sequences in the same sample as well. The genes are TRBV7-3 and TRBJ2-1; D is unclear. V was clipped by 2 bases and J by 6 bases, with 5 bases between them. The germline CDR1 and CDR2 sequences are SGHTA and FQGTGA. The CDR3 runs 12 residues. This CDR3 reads CASSLVGNEQFF. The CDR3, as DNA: TGTGCCAGCAGCTTAGTTGGCAATGAGCAGTTCTTC.

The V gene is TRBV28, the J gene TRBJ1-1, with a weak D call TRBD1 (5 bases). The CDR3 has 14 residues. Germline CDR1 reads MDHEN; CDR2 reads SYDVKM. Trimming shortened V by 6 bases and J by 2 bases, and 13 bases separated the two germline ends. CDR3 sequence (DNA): TGTGCCAGCAGGGGGGAGCGGGGTAACACTGAAGCTTTCTTT. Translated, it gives CASRGERGNTEAFF.

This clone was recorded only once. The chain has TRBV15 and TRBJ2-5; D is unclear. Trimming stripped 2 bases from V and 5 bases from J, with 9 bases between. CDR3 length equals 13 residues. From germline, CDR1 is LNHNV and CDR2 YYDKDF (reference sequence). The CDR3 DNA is TGTGCCACCAGCAGACCCGTCGGGGAGACCCAGTACTTC. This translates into CATSRPVGETQYF.

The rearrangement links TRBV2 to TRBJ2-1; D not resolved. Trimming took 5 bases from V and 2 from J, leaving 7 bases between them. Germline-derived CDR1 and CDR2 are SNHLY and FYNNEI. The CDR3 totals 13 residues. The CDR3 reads CASSPQTYNEQFF. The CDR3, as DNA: TGTGCCAGCAGTCCCCAGACCTACAATGAGCAGTTCTTC.

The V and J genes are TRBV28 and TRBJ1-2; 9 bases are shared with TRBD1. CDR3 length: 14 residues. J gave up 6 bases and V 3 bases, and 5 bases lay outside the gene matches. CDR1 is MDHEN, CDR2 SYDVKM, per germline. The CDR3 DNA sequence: TGTGCCAGCAGTTTGGGACAGGGTTCGGATGGCTACACCTTC. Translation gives CASSLGQGSDGYTF.

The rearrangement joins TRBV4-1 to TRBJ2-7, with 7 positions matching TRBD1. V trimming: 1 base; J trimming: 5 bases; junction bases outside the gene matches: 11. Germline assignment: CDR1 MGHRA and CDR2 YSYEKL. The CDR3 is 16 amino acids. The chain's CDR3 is CASSQGRQGRWDEQYF. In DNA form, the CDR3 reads TGCGCCAGCAGCCAAGGGCGACAGGGTCGGTGGGACGAGCAGTACTTC.

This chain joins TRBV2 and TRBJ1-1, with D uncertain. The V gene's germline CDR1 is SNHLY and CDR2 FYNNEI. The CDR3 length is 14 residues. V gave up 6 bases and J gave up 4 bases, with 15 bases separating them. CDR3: CASRIYGLGTEAFF. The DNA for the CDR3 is TGTGCCAGCAGAATTTACGGACTGGGCACTGAAGCTTTCTTT.

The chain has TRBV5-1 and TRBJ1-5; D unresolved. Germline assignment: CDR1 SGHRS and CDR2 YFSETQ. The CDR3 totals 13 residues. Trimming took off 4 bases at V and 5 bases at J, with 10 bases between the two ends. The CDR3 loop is CASSPDGHQPQHF. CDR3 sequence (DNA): TGCGCCAGCAGCCCCGACGGTCATCAGCCCCAGCATTTT.

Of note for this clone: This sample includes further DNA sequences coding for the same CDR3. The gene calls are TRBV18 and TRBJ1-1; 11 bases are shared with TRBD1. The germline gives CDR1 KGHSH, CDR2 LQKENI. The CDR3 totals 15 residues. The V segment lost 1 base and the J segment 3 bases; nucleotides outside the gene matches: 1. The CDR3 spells CASSPLGQGDTEAFF. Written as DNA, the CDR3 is TGTGCCAGCTCACCACTGGGACAGGGGGACACTGAAGCTTTCTTT.